These 7 T cell receptor beta chains share one sample of origin, sequenced in a study of T cell responses to AZD1222 COVID-19 vaccine. Profiling relied on immunoSEQ multiplex PCR, and the TCRdb table lists in-frame clones only, not all of them. Here the sample spans 150,000 to 200,000 clones, roughly 92% being singletons. The sequencing here drew on peripheral blood, taken on day 0 of AZD1222 vaccination. The receptors derive from an adult in good health.

The CDR3 nucleotides are TGTGCCAGCAGCTTAATCGCAGGGGGAGGGACAGATACGCAGTATTTT. Translated: CASSLIAGGGTDTQYF. This sequence joins TRBV7-9 and TRBJ2-3, with D perhaps being TRBD1 or TRBD2 (7 bases each). The CDR3 contains 16 residues. The germline V and J ends were trimmed by 2 bases and 3 bases, with 15 bases remaining between them. From germline, CDR1 is SEHNR and CDR2 FQNEAQ (reference sequence).

The chain has TRBV7-2 and TRBJ2-7, with a tentative D call TRBD2 (6 bases). CDR1 is SGHTA, CDR2 FQGNSA, per germline. Trimming pared 2 bases from V and 1 base from J, leaving 15 bases between. The CDR3 totals 16 residues. The CDR3 sequence is CASSLSSGLLSYEQYF. The CDR3 nucleotides read TGTGCCAGCAGCTTATCTTCGGGACTGCTATCCTACGAGCAGTACTTC. Based on the CDR3 plus reference TRBV7-2 and TRBJ2-7, the full variable domain is GAGVSQSPSNKVTEKGKDVELRCDPISGHTALYWYRQSLGQGLEFLIYFQGNSAPDKSGLPSDRFSAERTGGSVSTLTIQRTQQEDSAVYLCASSLSSGLLSYEQYFGPGTRLTVT.

The chain joins TRBV7-7 to TRBJ2-2; D might be TRBD2 (6 bases). The CDR3 totals 17 residues. The V end was cut by 1 base, the J end by 2 bases, with 14 bases between. Germline CDR1 SSHAT, CDR2 FNYEAQ (reference sequence). The CDR3, as DNA: TGTGCCAGCAGCTTAGGTAGACTAGTCCGAAACACCGGGGAGCTGTTTTTT. Residues: CASSLGRLVRNTGELFF. The complete variable domain, with remaining parts taken from reference TRBV7-7 and TRBJ2-2, reads GAGVSQSPRYKVTKRGQDVTLRCDPISSHATLYWYQQALGQGPEFLTYFNYEAQPDKSGLPSDRFSAERPEGSISTLTIQRTEQRDSAMYRCASSLGRLVRNTGELFFGEGSRLTVL.

The chain is built from TRBV27 and TRBJ2-7; 9 bases align to TRBD1. The CDR3 has 16 residues. Losses at the gene ends were 8 bases for V and 7 bases for J; bases not matched to a gene: 18. CDR1 is MNHEY and CDR2 is SMNVEV in the germline V gene (reference sequence). This CDR3 is CASSPRGTGSRGEQYF. DNA of the CDR3: TGTGCCAGCTCGCCCAGGGGGACAGGGAGCCGGGGGGAGCAGTACTTC.

The chain uses TRBV30 and TRBJ2-1; TRBD1 matches at 8 bases. The CDR3 has 15 residues. In germline, CDR1 is GTSNPN, CDR2 SVGIG (reference sequence). With 0 bases clipped from V and 12 bases from J, the junction kept 13 bases outside the gene matches. The CDR3 loop is CAWSVGTGRVERQFF. The CDR3 nucleotides are TGTGCCTGGAGTGTAGGGACAGGTAGGGTGGAGCGGCAGTTCTTC.

The V call is TRBV19, the J call TRBJ2-2, with 9 bases matching TRBD2. The CDR3 sequence is 16 residues long. Trimming cost V 0 bases and J 5 bases; bases outside gene matches: 4. Germline V CDR1 and CDR2: LNHDA, SQIVND (reference sequence). This CDR3 is CASSIETSGRTGELFF. Written as DNA, the CDR3 is TGTGCCAGTAGTATAGAGACTAGCGGAAGGACCGGGGAGCTGTTTTTT.

The gene calls are TRBV11-2 and TRBJ1-2; TRBD1 agrees at 7 bases. The CDR3 spans 16 residues. V dropped 0 bases and J dropped 0; count of bases not matched to a gene: 4. The germline CDR1 and CDR2 sequences are SGHAT and FQNNGV. CDR3 nucleotides: TGTGCCAGCAGCTTAGATCCCGGGACAGCTAACTATGGCTACACCTTC. Translating it yields CASSLDPGTANYGYTF.